The 5 T cell receptor beta chains below were found in one sample sequenced in a study of shared clonotypes between healthy human individuals. Profiled with immunoSEQ multiplex PCR; TCRdb holds only in-frame clones, not every one. Counted here are about 980,000 clones, around three quarters occurring once; the ten biggest clones make up over 1.3%. Sequenced sample: memory CD4+ T cells sorted from blood. The subset here: CD45RA-negative fraction. All receptors come from a man aged 18 to 30 in good health.

This clone was detected only a few times. CDR3 protein: CASSLTGGGGTEAFF. The CDR3 DNA reads TGTGCCAGCAGCCTTACCGGGGGCGGAGGCACTGAAGCTTTCTTT. The chain recombines TRBV2 with TRBJ1-1, with D possibly matching TRBD1 (6 bases). Between the trimmed V and J ends, which lost 6 bases and 4 bases, there was a span of 18 bases. The V gene's germline CDR1 is SNHLY and CDR2 FYNNEI. This CDR3 is 15 amino acids long.

The chain couples TRBV10-1 to TRBJ2-7, with 10 positions matching TRBD1. The CDR3 consists of 14 residues. Trimming took 6 bases from V and 2 from J; bases not matched to a gene: 4. Germline loops: CDR1 WNHNN, CDR2 SYGVQD (reference sequence). CDR3 sequence reads: CASSGGTGAYEQYF. The CDR3 DNA reads TGCGCCAGCAGCGGGGGGACAGGGGCCTACGAGCAGTACTTC.

The rearrangement joins TRBV5-4 to TRBJ2-7, with 7 bases matching TRBD1. Germline CDR1 and CDR2: SGHNT and YYREEE (reference sequence). V was clipped by 5 bases and J by 7 bases; unmatched bases: 9. The CDR3 length is 13 residues. The CDR3: CASRRQGNEEQYF. As DNA, the CDR3 is TGTGCCAGCAGAAGACAGGGAAATGAAGAGCAGTACTTC.

The rearrangement joins TRBV27 to TRBJ1-6, with D perhaps matching TRBD1 (5 bases). Trimming took 5 bases from V and 4 from J, leaving 18 bases between them. The CDR3 has 17 amino acids. Germline V lookup: CDR1 MNHEY, CDR2 SMNVEV (reference sequence). The CDR3 sequence is CASSPGTAGGYNSPLHF. Written as DNA, the CDR3 is TGTGCCAGCAGTCCCGGGACCGCCGGGGGTTATAATTCACCCCTCCACTTT.

The chain has TRBV21-1 and TRBJ1-4. TRBV21-1 is tagged as a pseudogene. The CDR3 sequence is 15 residues long. CDR3 nucleotides: TGTGCCAGCAGCAAAGAGCGGGTAACTAATGAAAAACTGTTTTTT. Translating it yields CASSKERVTNEKLFF.